Included here is one T cell receptor (beta chain) sequence, with context. Its antigen remains unknown. The data were taken from a study of OX40 agonist ivuxolimab in advanced cancers. Whole-study context: The drug used for patients, ivuxolimab, was an agonistic anti-OX40 (CD134) antibody. Treatment received earlier with anti-PD-1, anti-PD-L1 or anti-CTLA-4 agents was allowed, and under 50% had some. Study-wide results and caveats: CD4+ and CD8+ blood T cells expanded clonally by week 6 at 0.1 to 3.0 mg/kg.

Generated by immunoSEQ multiplex PCR, the TCRdb table keeps only in-frame clones and is missing some. The sample lists about 93,000 clones, approximately 94% occurring once. This CDR3 contains 15 residues. The V gene end was trimmed by 4 bases and the J gene end by 4 bases; junction bases not matched to a gene: 4. CDR1 is SGDLS and CDR2 is YYNGEE in the germline V gene. This sample comprised CD4+ or CD8+ T cells sorted from blood, obtained in a trial of the OX40 agonist ivuxolimab. This sequence was found in an adult with an advanced solid tumor such as melanoma, head and neck, liver or kidney cancer. The chain couples TRBV9 to TRBJ2-3; TRBD2 matches 12 bases. The DNA of the CDR3 is TGTGCCAGCAGCTCTAGCGGGAGGGGGGCAGATACGCAGTATTTT. It specifies CASSSSGRGADTQYF.